This TCR beta chain derives from a study of glioma-infiltrating T cells after dendritic cell vaccination listed by TCRdb under 2016. As for the study more broadly: The cohort comprised around 15 glioblastoma patients from Phase I and II dendritic cell vaccination trials, 9 newly diagnosed and 6 with recurrent disease. Each patient got three intradermal injections of the dendritic cell vaccine, spaced at biweekly intervals, in the arm below the axilla. Deep sequencing of TCR beta CDR3 regions was used to quantify tumor-infiltrating lymphocyte content and compare tumor and blood repertoires in dendritic cell-vaccinated glioblastoma patients. The vaccine was prepared from monocyte-derived dendritic cells that were cultured for approximately seven days with IL-4 and GM-CSF and then pulsed overnight with autologous tumor lysate. Survival after dendritic cell vaccination was correlated with TCR sequencing metrics such as TIL content and the overlap between tumor and blood repertoires. Patients received autologous tumor lysate-pulsed dendritic cell vaccination between about 2003 and 2013. Here is what the overall study found, with its caveats: TCR clonality showed no direct relationship with survival, which suggests that a diverse polyclonal response may matter. Higher estimated pretreatment TIL content predicted longer time to progression and overall survival after dendritic cell vaccination. The cohort was small and heterogeneous, only a few patients had full blood and tumor sets, and even fewer had initial-recurrent tumor pairs. The response model built on TCR overlap across three groups was characterized as speculative, with prospective validation still needed.

The germline V gene (reference sequence) yields SEHNR for CDR1 and FQNEAQ for CDR2. V is trimmed back by 6 bases and J by 4 bases, and the junction contains 7 bases that no gene match accounts for. The CDR3 holds 14 amino acids from the cysteine to the phenylalanine. Only the CDR3 region is kept as DNA, spanning 42 bases read in frame from base 1. Patients were selected on the basis of adequate residual fresh-frozen tumor tissue and more than two years of available survival data. Although molecular status otherwise differed among the glioblastoma patients, no patient had an isocitrate dehydrogenase mutation. PBMC collection took place before vaccination, two weeks after the third vaccination, and at tumor progression if progression occurred. The Qiagen DNeasy Blood extraction Kit was used to extract genomic DNA. A remark on this clone: Its antigen has not been determined. No much larger clonotype is one base removed from it; base qualities were not supplied.

The immunoSEQ assay amplified TCRB CDR3 regions from about 2 micrograms of genomic DNA, or from all available DNA when less than that amount was available. The multiplex PCR employed 60 forward primers targeting TCR V beta segments and 13 reverse primers targeting J beta segments. Synthetic control templates were spiked into each sample at limiting dilution to estimate reads per starting template. Sequencing produced 87 bp reads on the Illumina HiSeq System. The paper's data handling went like this. PCR and sequencing errors were removed by a nearest neighbor algorithm that merged closely related sequences. TCR overlap was defined as the percentage of unique tumor TCR beta sequences that were also found in the peripheral blood of the same patient. TCRdb took this table from immuneACCESS and kept in-frame rearrangements with V and J called. Such tables lack part of the clones; where checked against another copy, unresolved V genes explain under half of the gap, and the rest is unexplained. V, J and clone size reflect that table, while D and trimming were determined from the DNA. The table for this sample lists around 97,000 clones; 80% to 90% of them were counted only once. Around 12% of the sample is held by the ten biggest clonotypes.

The chain employs TRBV7-9 and TRBJ2-5, and 8 bases in between align with TRBD2. This clonotype originated in a human donor with glioblastoma. This specimen consisted of blood, obtained before dendritic cell vaccination. CDR3 loop: CASRPREGRETQYF. The sequenced DNA is TGTGCCAGCAGGCCCCGGGAGGGGAGAGAGACCCAGTACTTC.